This TCR beta chain stems from a study of T cell repertoires in cytomegalovirus infection. At the level of the study: The authors relied on CMV epitopes, both recently identified HLA-C-restricted and well-studied HLA-B-restricted.

This CDR3 region has 17 residues. Trimming left V 3 bases short and J 0 bases short, with 18 bases between. Germline V lookup: CDR1 SGHRS, CDR2 YFSETQ. TCRdb called the reads again in MiXCR, with one record for every CDR3 protein. This sample has about 20,000 distinct CDR3 sequences, with approximately 39% found just once. Note on this clonotype: Its target is unknown.

The chain has TRBV5-1 and TRBJ1-2; D is unresolved. The sequences come from CD8+ T cells from cultured PBMCs, collected from culture after CMV antigen stimulation. The origin of this receptor is a human donor in good health (CMV status not recorded). Some clones in this sample may be carry-over from other donors' samples. CDR3 in DNA: TGCGCCAGCAGCTCCCGGGGAGAGATCACAGCTAACTATGGCTACACCTTC. Encoded protein: CASSSRGEITANYGYTF.